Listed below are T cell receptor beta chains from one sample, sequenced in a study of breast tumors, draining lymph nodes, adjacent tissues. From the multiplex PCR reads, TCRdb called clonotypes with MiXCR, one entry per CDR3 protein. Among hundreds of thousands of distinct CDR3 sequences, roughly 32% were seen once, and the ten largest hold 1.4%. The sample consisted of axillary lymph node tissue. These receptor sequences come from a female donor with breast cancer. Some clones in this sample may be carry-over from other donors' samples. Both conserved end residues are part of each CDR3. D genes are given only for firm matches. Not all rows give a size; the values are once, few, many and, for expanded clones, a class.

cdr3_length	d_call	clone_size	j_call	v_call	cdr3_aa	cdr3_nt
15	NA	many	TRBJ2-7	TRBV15	CATSRGASSSYEQYF	TGTGCCACCAGCAGAGGTGCCTCGAGCTCCTACGAGCAGTACTTC
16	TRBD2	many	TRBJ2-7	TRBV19	CASSMQGLAGFYEQYF	TGTGCCAGTAGTATGCAGGGACTAGCGGGGTTCTACGAGCAGTACTTC
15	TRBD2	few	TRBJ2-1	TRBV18	CASSPPGGRAPEQFF	TGTGCCAGCTCACCACCTGGCGGGAGGGCCCCTGAGCAGTTCTTC
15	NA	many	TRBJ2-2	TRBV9	CASSFSGTDTGELFF	TGTGCCAGCAGCTTTTCCGGGACGGACACCGGGGAGCTGTTTTTT
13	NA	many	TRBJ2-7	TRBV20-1	CSATERFAYEQYF	TGCAGTGCTACGGAGCGGTTCGCCTACGAGCAGTACTTC
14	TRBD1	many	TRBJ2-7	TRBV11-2	CASSLDAGGYEQYF	TGTGCCAGCAGCTTAGATGCAGGGGGATACGAGCAGTACTTC
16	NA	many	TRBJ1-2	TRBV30	CAWSVLSRRGGYGYTF	TGTGCCTGGAGTGTACTGTCTAGGCGGGGTGGCTATGGCTACACCTTC
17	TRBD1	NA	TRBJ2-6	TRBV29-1	CSVAIQGANSGANVLTF	TGCAGCGTTGCAATTCAGGGGGCGAACTCTGGGGCCAACGTCCTGACTTTC
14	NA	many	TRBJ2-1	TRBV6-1	CASSVEPPYNEQFF	TGTGCCAGCAGTGTAGAGCCCCCCTACAATGAGCAGTTCTTC
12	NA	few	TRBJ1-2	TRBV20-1	CSAMGRGDGSTF	TGCAGTGCCATGGGACGGGGTGATGGCTCCACCTTC
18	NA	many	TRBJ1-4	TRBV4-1	CASSQATGWGRANEKLFF	TGCGCCAGCAGCCAAGCTACGGGGTGGGGGAGGGCTAATGAAAAACTGTTTTTT
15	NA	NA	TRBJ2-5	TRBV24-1	CATSDSHGREETQYF	TGTGCCACCAGTGACAGTCATGGTAGGGAGGAGACCCAGTACTTC
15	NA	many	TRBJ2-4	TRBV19	CASNTFPGPKNIQYF	TGTGCCAGTAACACCTTCCCGGGACCCAAAAACATTCAGTACTTC
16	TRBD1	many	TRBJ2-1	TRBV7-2	CASSYLRDRGLDEQFF	TGTGCCAGCAGCTACCTCCGGGACAGGGGATTAGATGAGCAGTTCTTC
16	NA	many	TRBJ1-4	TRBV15	CATSSLGGGLNEKLFF	TGTGCCACCAGCAGCCTCGGAGGGGGATTAAATGAAAAACTGTTTTTT
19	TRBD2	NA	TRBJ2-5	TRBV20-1	CSARGTSGRNQILGETQYF	TGCAGTGCTAGAGGGACTAGCGGGAGGAACCAAATCCTGGGGGAGACCCAGTACTTC
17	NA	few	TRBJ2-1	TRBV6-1	CASSEALLGAGNNEQFF	TGTGCCAGCAGTGAAGCGCTTCTTGGGGCGGGCAACAATGAGCAGTTCTTC
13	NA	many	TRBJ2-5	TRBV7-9	CASSPDFLETQYF	TGTGCCAGCAGCCCCGACTTTTTGGAGACCCAGTACTTC
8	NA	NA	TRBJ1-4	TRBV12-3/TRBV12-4	CASRKLFF	TGTGCCAGCAGAAAACTGTTTTTT
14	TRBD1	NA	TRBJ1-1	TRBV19	CARRGDRRNTEAFF	TGTGCCCGTCGAGGGGACAGGCGGAACACTGAAGCTTTCTTT
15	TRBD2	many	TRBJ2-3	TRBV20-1	CSASYSGRGADTQYF	TGCAGTGCTAGTTATAGCGGGAGAGGGGCAGATACGCAGTATTTT
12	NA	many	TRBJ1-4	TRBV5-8	CASSFAGEKLFF	TGTGCCAGCAGCTTTGCGGGTGAAAAACTGTTTTTT
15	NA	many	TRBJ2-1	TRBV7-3	CASSFSGYSYNEQFF	TGTGCCAGCAGCTTTAGCGGCTACTCCTACAATGAGCAGTTCTTC
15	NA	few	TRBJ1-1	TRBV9	CASSVSSGVNTEAFF	TGTGCCAGCAGCGTTAGCTCCGGGGTCAACACTGAAGCTTTCTTT
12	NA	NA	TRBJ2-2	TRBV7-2	CASRGPTRELFF	TGTGCCAGCAGGGGCCCAACGAGGGAGCTGTTTTTT
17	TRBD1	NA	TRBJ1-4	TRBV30	CAWRGSPGQGRKEKLFF	TGTGCCTGGAGGGGGTCCCCGGGACAGGGGAGAAAAGAAAAACTGTTTTTT
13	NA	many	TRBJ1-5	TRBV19	CASSILENQPQHF	TGTGCCAGTAGTATCTTAGAGAATCAGCCCCAGCATTTT
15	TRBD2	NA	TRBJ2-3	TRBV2	CASQPGGVITDTQYF	TGTGCCAGTCAGCCGGGGGGGGTTATCACAGATACGCAGTATTTT
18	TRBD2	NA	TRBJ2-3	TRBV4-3	CASSQAVGLAGGIDTQYF	TGCGCCAGCAGCCAAGCCGTCGGACTAGCGGGAGGAATAGATACGCAGTATTTT
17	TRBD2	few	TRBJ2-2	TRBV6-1	CASRGFSGRVYTGELFF	TGTGCCAGCCGGGGGTTCAGCGGGAGGGTCTACACCGGGGAGCTGTTTTTT
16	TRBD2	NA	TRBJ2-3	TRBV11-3	CASSSEASGGTDTQYF	TGTGCCAGCAGCTCGGAGGCTAGCGGAGGCACAGATACGCAGTATTTT
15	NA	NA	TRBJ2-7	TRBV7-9	CASSSLSRGLYGQYF	TGTGCCAGCAGCTCATTGTCGAGGGGCCTCTACGGGCAGTACTTC
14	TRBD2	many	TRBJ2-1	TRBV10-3	CAIRSGSSYNEQFF	TGTGCCATCAGGAGCGGGAGCTCCTACAATGAGCAGTTCTTC
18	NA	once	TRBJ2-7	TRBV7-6	CASSIYLCSVVGGNEQYF	NA
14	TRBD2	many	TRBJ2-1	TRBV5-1	CASSSGLANGEQFF	TGCGCCAGCAGCTCGGGACTAGCTAATGGTGAGCAGTTCTTC
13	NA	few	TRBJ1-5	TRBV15	CALHLAGDQPQHF	TGTGCCCTCCATCTTGCGGGAGATCAGCCCCAGCATTTT
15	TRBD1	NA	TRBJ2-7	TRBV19	CASGIGDRATYEQYF	TGCGCCAGTGGTATAGGAGACAGGGCAACCTACGAGCAGTACTTC
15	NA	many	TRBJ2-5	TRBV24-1	CATSSPEGVDETQYF	TGTGCCACCAGTTCCCCCGAGGGGGTGGACGAGACCCAGTACTTC
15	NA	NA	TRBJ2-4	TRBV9	CASSGTPGVKNIQYF	TGTGCCAGCAGCGGCACACCCGGGGTCAAAAACATTCAGTACTTC
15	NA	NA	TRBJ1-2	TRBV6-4	CASSDSGPLNYGYTF	TGTGCCAGCAGTGACTCGGGGCCTCTAAACTATGGCTACACCTTC
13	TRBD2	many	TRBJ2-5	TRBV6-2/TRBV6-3	CASTSNGRKTQYF	TGTGCCAGCACATCGAACGGGAGGAAGACCCAGTACTTC
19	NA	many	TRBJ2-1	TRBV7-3	CASSLTTGAVIAGNNEQFF	TGTGCCAGCAGCTTAACGACAGGGGCCGTTATAGCGGGTAACAATGAGCAGTTCTTC
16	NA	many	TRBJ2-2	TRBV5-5	CASSFNRATNTGELFF	TGTGCCAGCAGCTTTAACCGGGCCACGAACACCGGGGAGCTGTTTTTT
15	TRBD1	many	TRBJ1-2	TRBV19	CASSPLRTGNYGYTF	TGTGCCAGTAGTCCACTCCGGACAGGGAACTATGGCTACACCTTC
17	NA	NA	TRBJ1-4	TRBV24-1	CATSERSGPGHNEKLFF	TGTGCCACCAGTGAGCGGTCGGGACCAGGACATAATGAAAAACTGTTTTTT
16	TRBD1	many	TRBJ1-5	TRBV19	CASSTMGQGLVEPQHF	TGTGCCAGTAGTACGATGGGACAGGGTCTGGTTGAGCCCCAGCATTTT
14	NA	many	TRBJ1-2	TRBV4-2	CASSPGPAGYGYTF	TGTGCCAGCAGCCCTGGACCAGCCGGATATGGCTACACCTTC
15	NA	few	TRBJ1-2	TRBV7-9	CASSLPGGTNYGYPF	TGTGCCAGCAGCTTACCCGGCGGCACTAACTATGGCTACCCCTTC
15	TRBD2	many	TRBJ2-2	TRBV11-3	CASSKLAGDTGELFF	TGTGCCAGCAGCAAACTAGCGGGAGACACCGGGGAGCTGTTTTTT
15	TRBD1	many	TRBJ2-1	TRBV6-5	CASRSDRGNYNEQFF	TGTGCCAGCAGGTCCGACAGGGGGAATTACAATGAGCAGTTCTTC
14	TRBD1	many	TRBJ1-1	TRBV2	CASSGQGAGTEAFF	TGTGCCAGCAGTGGACAGGGGGCGGGCACTGAAGCTTTCTTT
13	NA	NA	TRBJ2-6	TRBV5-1	CASSFFGTNVLTF	TGCGCCAGCAGCTTCTTCGGGACCAACGTCCTGACTTTC
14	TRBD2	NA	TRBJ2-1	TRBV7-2	CASARLAGYNEQFF	TGTGCCAGCGCACGACTAGCGGGCTACAATGAGCAGTTCTTC